Listed below are T cell receptor beta chains from one sample, sequenced in a study of tissue T cells after allogeneic stem cell transplantation. Some clones are missing from TCRdb's copy, which holds only in-frame ones; the method was immunoSEQ multiplex PCR. This table holds about 6,700 clones, 65% to 85% found once. The sequenced sample was skin, obtained at autopsy. The receptors stem from a male patient older than 55 with steroid-refractory graft-versus-host disease after an allogeneic stem cell transplant. The graft donor may be the source of some T cells. Each CDR3 is given with its conserved first and last residue. The order of the fields is D gene, J gene, V gene, clone size, CDR3 length, CDR3 DNA, CDR3 protein. D genes are given only for firm matches. Size tells how often a clone was seen (once, few, many) or the class of an expanded clone, and some rows leave it out.

>NA|TRBJ2-7|TRBV6-5|NA|15
TGTGCCAGCAGTATTATGGTGGCAGACGGCTACGAGCAGTACTTC
CASSIMVADGYEQYF
>NA|TRBJ1-2|TRBV5-6|NA|15
TGTGCCAGCAAAGAACAGGGTAGGAATAACTATGGCTACACCTTC
CASKEQGRNNYGYTF
>NA|TRBJ2-1|TRBV6-2/TRBV6-3|NA|16
TGTGCCAGCAGTTACTCGACCGGGATCCTACAATATGAGCAGTTCTTC
CASSYSTGILQYEQFF
>TRBD2|TRBJ2-1|TRBV4-1|NA|16
TGCGCCAGCAGACTAGCGGGATCAAGCTCCTACAATGAGCAGTTCTTC
CASRLAGSSSYNEQFF
>NA|TRBJ2-1|TRBV6-5|NA|13
TGTGCCAGCAGCTCCTCCTCCTACAATGAGCAGTTCTTC
CASSSSSYNEQFF
>NA|TRBJ1-3|TRBV30|few|12
TGTGCCTGGAGGGCCTCTGGAAACACCATATATTTT
CAWRASGNTIYF
>NA|TRBJ1-5|TRBV15|NA|16
TGTGCCACCAGCAGAGGGGCACAGGGCCGCAATCAGCCCCAGCATTTT
CATSRGAQGRNQPQHF
>NA|TRBJ2-1|TRBV3-1/TRBV3-2|NA|13
TGTGCCAGCAGCCAAGAATGTGGCAATGAGCAGTTCTTC
CASSQECGNEQFF
>NA|TRBJ1-4|TRBV15|NA|14
TGTGCCACCAGCAGAGCCCATTCGGATGAAAAACTGTTTTTT
CATSRAHSDEKLFF
>NA|TRBJ1-1|TRBV4-1|NA|14
TGCGCCAGCAGCCAGGGTCGATGGAACACTGAAGCTTTCTTT
CASSQGRWNTEAFF
>NA|TRBJ2-6|TRBV5-6|NA|15
TGTGCCGCCTTAGGGGGGGGCTCTGGGGCCAACGTCCTGACTTTC
CAALGGGSGANVLTF
>TRBD2|TRBJ2-1|TRBV9|NA|15
TGTGCCAGCAGCGACACTAGCGGGGGACACAATGAGCAGTTCTTC
CASSDTSGGHNEQFF
>NA|TRBJ1-1|TRBV28|NA|15
TGTGCCAGCACCCGCCGGGGGGTCTTGCGCACTGAAGCTTTCTTT
CASTRRGVLRTEAFF
>NA|TRBJ1-4|TRBV7-9|few|14
TGTGCCAGCAGTTCCCCCGGGGGCGCCGAAAAACTGTTTTTT
CASSSPGGAEKLFF
>NA|TRBJ1-3|TRBV18|NA|14
TGTGCCAGCTCACCCTGGACATCTGGAAACACCATATATTTT
CASSPWTSGNTIYF
>NA|TRBJ1-5|TRBV30|NA|12
TGTGCCTGGAACTGGAACTATCAGCCCCAGCATTTT
CAWNWNYQPQHF
>NA|TRBJ2-5|TRBV25-1|NA|14
TGTGCCAGCAGTGAATATACGGGGCAAGAGACCCAGTACTTC
CASSEYTGQETQYF
>TRBD1|TRBJ2-7|TRBV19|NA|15
TGTGCCAGTAGTTCGACCGGGACAGGGATCTACGAGCAGTACTTC
CASSSTGTGIYEQYF
>NA|TRBJ1-4|TRBV4-2|NA|15
TGTGCCAGCAGCCAAGATAAAGGGAACGGTGAAAAACTGTTTTTT
CASSQDKGNGEKLFF
>NA|TRBJ1-5|TRBV3-1/TRBV3-2|NA|15
TGTGCCAGCAGCGTGGATGGTAGCCTCATCCAGCCCCAGCATTTT
CASSVDGSLIQPQHF
>TRBD1|TRBJ2-7|TRBV4-1|NA|15
TGCGCCAGCAGCCGCATCGGGACAGGAACTTCCGAGCAGTACTTC
CASSRIGTGTSEQYF
>NA|TRBJ1-4|TRBV6-5|NA|14
TGTGCCAGCAGCTACTCGGCCCCAGGGTCGGGATGGTTTTTT
CASSYSAPGSGWFF
>TRBD2|TRBJ2-7|TRBV7-2|few|15
TGTGCCAGCAGCCAAACTAGCGGAGAACCCTACGAGCAGTACTTC
CASSQTSGEPYEQYF
>TRBD1|TRBJ2-3|TRBV5-5|NA|15
TGTGCCAGCAGCTTAGACAGGGGGCGAGTAGATACGCAGTATTTT
CASSLDRGRVDTQYF
>NA|TRBJ2-7|TRBV9|NA|13
TGTGCCAGCAGCGTAGCTGTTGTGGCCGAGCAGTACTTC
CASSVAVVAEQYF
>NA|TRBJ2-7|TRBV28|NA|15
TGTGCCAGCACCATAAGACCGTTAAGCTCCTACGAGCAGTACTTC
CASTIRPLSSYEQYF
>NA|TRBJ1-6|TRBV7-6|once|16
TGTGCCAGCAGCTCTACGGGGGAGAACTATAATTCACCCCTCCACTTT
CASSSTGENYNSPLHF
>NA|TRBJ1-1|TRBV29-1|once|13
TGCAGCGTCGCAGACACAGGGATGGGTGAAGCTTTCTTT
CSVADTGMGEAFF
>NA|TRBJ2-1|TRBV10-3|NA|13
TGTGCCATATCTGGACAAGAGAACAATGAGCAGTTCTTC
CAISGQENNEQFF
>TRBD1|TRBJ2-5|TRBV24-1|NA|17
TGTGCCACCAGTGACGCTGGGACAGGGGCCGTCCAAGAGACCCAGTACTTC
CATSDAGTGAVQETQYF
>NA|TRBJ2-5|TRBV7-9|NA|13
TGTGCCAGCAGCTTGCCCACCCAAGAGACCCAGTACTTC
CASSLPTQETQYF
>NA|TRBJ2-1|TRBV7-3|NA|13
TGTGCCAGCAGCCCAGAGGCGGTAAATGAGCAGTTCTTC
CASSPEAVNEQFF
>NA|TRBJ2-7|TRBV12-3/TRBV12-4|NA|13
TGTGCCAGCGATACGGGCATGATGGGGGAGCAGTACTTC
CASDTGMMGEQYF
>TRBD1|TRBJ1-6|TRBV6-2/TRBV6-3|few|14
TGTGCCAGCAGCGAAACAGGGGTTGGTTCACCCCTCCACTTT
CASSETGVGSPLHF
>NA|TRBJ2-3|TRBV9|once|16
TGTGCCAGCAGCGTAGGGTGGCTAGCGAGCGCAGATACGCAGTATTTT
CASSVGWLASADTQYF
>TRBD1|TRBJ1-1|TRBV4-1|NA|17
TGCGCCAGCAGCCCCCAGAGGACAGGCTTCAGGGACACTGAAGCTTTCTTT
CASSPQRTGFRDTEAFF
>TRBD2|TRBJ2-7|TRBV11-2|NA|15
TGTGCCAGCAGCTCACTAGCGGGGGGGCCCTACGAGCAGTACTTC
CASSSLAGGPYEQYF
>NA|TRBJ2-7|TRBV7-9|medium-sized|11
TGTGCCAGCAGCTTGGAAGTGGAGCAGTACTTC
CASSLEVEQYF
>NA|TRBJ2-3|TRBV5-1|NA|15
TGCGCCAGCAGCCTAGACAGAGGTAGCACAGATACGCAGTATTTT
CASSLDRGSTDTQYF
>TRBD2|TRBJ2-5|TRBV11-3|NA|16
TGTGCCAGCAGCTCCCGGACTAGCGGGGGGCAAGAGACCCAGTACTTC
CASSSRTSGGQETQYF
>NA|TRBJ1-5|TRBV27|NA|13
TGTGCCAGCAGCTCACATAGCAATCAGCCCCAGCATTTT
CASSSHSNQPQHF
>TRBD2|TRBJ2-3|TRBV28|NA|13
TGTGCCAGCAGACCAGCGGGGGAGGATACGCAGTATTTT
CASRPAGEDTQYF
>NA|TRBJ2-1|TRBV11-2|NA|12
TGTGCCAGCAGCTTAATGGTTAGTGAGCAGTTCTTC
CASSLMVSEQFF
>NA|TRBJ2-7|TRBV10-3|NA|16
TGTGCCATCAGTGAGCAACAGACAGGTTCTCTCTACGAGCAGTACTTC
CAISEQQTGSLYEQYF
>NA|TRBJ1-1|TRBV28|NA|20
TGTGCCAGCAGTTTTGCCCTTGATTATAGGGGGGCGAGGGGGAGCACTGAAGCTTTCTTT
CASSFALDYRGARGSTEAFF
>NA|TRBJ1-6|TRBV7-2|NA|13
TGTGCCAGCAGCTTCGACGGAAATTCACCCCTCCACTTT
CASSFDGNSPLHF
>TRBD2|TRBJ2-4|TRBV4-1|NA|17
TGCGCCAGCAGCCAGATGCCTAGCGGGGGTACCAAAAACATTCAGTACTTC
CASSQMPSGGTKNIQYF
>TRBD1|TRBJ2-7|TRBV28|NA|14
TGTGCCAGCAGCACCCGGGACAGCTCCTACGAGCAGTACTTC
CASSTRDSSYEQYF
>NA|TRBJ1-5|TRBV3-1/TRBV3-2|NA|13
TGTGCCAGCAGCCAAGGTCCTAATCAGCCCCAGCATTTT
CASSQGPNQPQHF
>TRBD1|TRBJ1-4|TRBV28|NA|13
TGTGCCAGCAGTTTGCAGGGGGATGAAAAACTGTTTTTT
CASSLQGDEKLFF
>NA|TRBJ1-2|TRBV28|NA|15
TGTGCCAGCACCCCGGGGGCAGGGTTAAACTATGGCTACACCTTC
CASTPGAGLNYGYTF
>TRBD1|TRBJ1-2|TRBV28|large|12
TGTGCCAGCACAGCAGGGGGCGCGGGCTACACCTTC
CASTAGGAGYTF
>NA|TRBJ2-5|TRBV19|NA|14
TGTGCCAGTAGTACATGGACAGACCAAGAGACCCAGTACTTC
CASSTWTDQETQYF
>NA|TRBJ2-3|TRBV19|NA|15
TGTGCCAGTAGTATAGCCTCGGCCGGCACAGATACGCAGTATTTT
CASSIASAGTDTQYF